The clone carrying this T cell receptor beta chain was observed once. What it binds is not known. The sample comes from a study of graft-versus-host responses after intestinal transplantation. Study as a whole: All of the recipients had induction that used anti-thymocyte globulin, then tacrolimus and steroids for two to four years. General observations from the study: Across patients carrying graft-donor T cell macrochimerism, allografts held high graft-versus-host to host-versus-graft clonal ratios. An association linked early post-transplant HvG declines with peak circulating GvH clone levels.

CDR3 size: 15 residues. The V end lost 6 bases, the J end lost 3 bases, and 18 bases lay between the germline ends. CDR1 is MNHEY and CDR2 is SMNVEV in the germline V gene (reference sequence). Using immunoSEQ multiplex PCR, the repertoire was profiled, and TCRdb retains in-frame clones only, with some absent. The sample shows 20,000 or so clones, approximately 85% of them seen only once. The specimen was PBMCs, collected around 14 months after intestinal transplant. The origin of this receptor is a human patient who received an intestinal transplant, so some T cells may come from the graft donor. The genes are TRBV27 and TRBJ2-7, with D hard to call. The CDR3 protein is CASRGWAGGLYEQYF. DNA for the CDR3: TGTGCCAGCAGAGGTTGGGCAGGCGGTCTCTACGAGCAGTACTTC.